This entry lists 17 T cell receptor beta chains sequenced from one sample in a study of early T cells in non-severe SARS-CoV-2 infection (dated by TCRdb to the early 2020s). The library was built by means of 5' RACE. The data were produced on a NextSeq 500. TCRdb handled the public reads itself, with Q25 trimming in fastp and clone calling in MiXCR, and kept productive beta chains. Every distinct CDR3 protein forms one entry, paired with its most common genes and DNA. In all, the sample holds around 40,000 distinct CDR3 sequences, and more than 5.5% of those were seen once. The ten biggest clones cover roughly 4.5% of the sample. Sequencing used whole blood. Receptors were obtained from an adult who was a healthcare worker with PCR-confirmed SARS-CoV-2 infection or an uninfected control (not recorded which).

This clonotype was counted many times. In nucleotides, the CDR3 is TGTGCCAGCAGCCCTCGCGGGAGCGGGGAACAAGAGACCCAGTACTTC. Amino acid sequence: CASSPRGSGEQETQYF. The rearrangement uses TRBV11-2 and TRBJ2-5, with 7 nucleotides matching TRBD2. J lost 2 bases, V lost 5 bases, and 11 bases had no gene match. This CDR3 region has 16 residues. CDR1 is SGHAT, CDR2 FQNNGV, per germline. The entire variable domain, with the rest obtained from reference TRBV11-2 and TRBJ2-5, is as follows: EAGVAQSPRYKIIEKRQSVAFWCNPISGHATLYWYQQILGQGPKLLIQFQNNGVVDDSQLPKDRFSAERLKGVDSTLKIQPAKLEDSAVYLCASSPRGSGEQETQYFGPGTRLLVL.

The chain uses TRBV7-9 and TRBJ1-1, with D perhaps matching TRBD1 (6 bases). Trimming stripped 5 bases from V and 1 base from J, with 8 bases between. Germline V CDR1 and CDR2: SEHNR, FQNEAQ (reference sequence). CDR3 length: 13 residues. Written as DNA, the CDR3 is TGTGCCAGCAGCCCACAGGGGAACACTGAAGCTTTCTTT. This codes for CASSPQGNTEAFF. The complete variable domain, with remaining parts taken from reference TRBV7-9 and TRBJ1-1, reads DTGVSQNPRHKITKRGQNVTFRCDPISEHNRLYWYRQTLGQGPEFLTYFQNEAQLEKSRLLSDRFSAERPKGSFSTLEIQRTEQGDSAMYLCASSPQGNTEAFFGQGTRLTVV.

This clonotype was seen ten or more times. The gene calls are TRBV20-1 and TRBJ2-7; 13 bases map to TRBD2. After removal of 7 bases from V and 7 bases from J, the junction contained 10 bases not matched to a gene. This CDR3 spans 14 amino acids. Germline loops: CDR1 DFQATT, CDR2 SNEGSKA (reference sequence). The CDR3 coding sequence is TGCAGTGTCGAGACCGGGACTAGCGGGATTGAGCAGTACTTC. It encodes CSVETGTSGIEQYF.

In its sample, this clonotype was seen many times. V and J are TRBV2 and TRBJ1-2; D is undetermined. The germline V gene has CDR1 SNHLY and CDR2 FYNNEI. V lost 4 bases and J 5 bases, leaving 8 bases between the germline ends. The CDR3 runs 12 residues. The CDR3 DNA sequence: TGTGCCAGCAGTGGGGAGACATATGGCTACACCTTC. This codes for CASSGETYGYTF. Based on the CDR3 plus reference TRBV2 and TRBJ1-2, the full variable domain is EPEVTQTPSHQVTQMGQEVILRCVPISNHLYFYWYRQILGQKVEFLVSFYNNEISEKSEIFDDQFSVERPDGSNFTLKIRSTKLEDSAMYFCASSGETYGYTFGSGTRLTVV.

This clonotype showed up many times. CDR3 in amino acids: CASIFPSGDRADTQYF. The CDR3 DNA follows: TGCGCCAGCATTTTCCCTAGCGGGGATAGGGCAGATACGCAGTATTTT. The J gene is TRBJ2-3, the V gene TRBV23-1; 9 bases are shared with TRBD2. TRBV23-1 is filed as an ORF, its function uncertain. V lost 7 bases, J lost 4 bases, and 12 bases stayed unmatched. The CDR3 loop spans 16 amino acids.

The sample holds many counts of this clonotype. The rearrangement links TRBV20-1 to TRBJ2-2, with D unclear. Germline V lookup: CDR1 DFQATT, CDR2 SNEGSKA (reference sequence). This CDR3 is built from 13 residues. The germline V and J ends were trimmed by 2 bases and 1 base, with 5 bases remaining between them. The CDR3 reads CSARIGNTGELFF. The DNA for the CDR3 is TGCAGTGCTAGAATAGGGAACACCGGGGAGCTGTTTTTT.

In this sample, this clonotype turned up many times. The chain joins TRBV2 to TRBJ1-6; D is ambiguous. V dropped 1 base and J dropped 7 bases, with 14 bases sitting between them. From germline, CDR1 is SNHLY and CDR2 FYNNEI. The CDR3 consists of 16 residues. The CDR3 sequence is CASSEGISRVNSPLHF. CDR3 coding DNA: TGTGCCAGCAGTGAAGGCATCAGCCGGGTGAATTCACCCCTCCACTTT.

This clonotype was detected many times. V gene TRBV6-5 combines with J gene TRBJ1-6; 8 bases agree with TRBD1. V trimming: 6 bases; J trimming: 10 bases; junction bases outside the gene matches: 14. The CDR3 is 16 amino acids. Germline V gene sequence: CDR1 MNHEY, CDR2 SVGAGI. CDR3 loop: CASRLSGQGLGSPLHF. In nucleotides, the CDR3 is TGTGCCAGCAGACTCTCCGGACAGGGTCTTGGGTCACCCCTCCACTTT.

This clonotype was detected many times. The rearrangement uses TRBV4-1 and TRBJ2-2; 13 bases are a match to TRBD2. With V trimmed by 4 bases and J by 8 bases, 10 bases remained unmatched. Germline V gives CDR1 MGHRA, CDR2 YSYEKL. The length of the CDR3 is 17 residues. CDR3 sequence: CASSPGLAGLPGGELFF. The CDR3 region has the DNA TGCGCCAGCAGCCCGGGACTAGCGGGACTCCCTGGTGGGGAGCTGTTTTTT.

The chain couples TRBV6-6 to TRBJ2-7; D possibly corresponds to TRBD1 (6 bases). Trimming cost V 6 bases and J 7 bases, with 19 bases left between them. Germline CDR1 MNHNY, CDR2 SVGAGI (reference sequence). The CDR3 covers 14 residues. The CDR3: CASRPTGLLGEQYF. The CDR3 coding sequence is TGTGCCAGCAGGCCCACAGGGCTACTGGGGGAGCAGTACTTC.

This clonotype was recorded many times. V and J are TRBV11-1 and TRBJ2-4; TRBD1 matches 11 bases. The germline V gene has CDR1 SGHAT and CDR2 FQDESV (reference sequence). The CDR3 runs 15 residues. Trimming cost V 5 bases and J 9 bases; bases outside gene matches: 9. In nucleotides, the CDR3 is TGTGCCAGCAGCAAAGGTCGGGACAGGGGGTCCATTCAGTACTTC. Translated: CASSKGRDRGSIQYF.

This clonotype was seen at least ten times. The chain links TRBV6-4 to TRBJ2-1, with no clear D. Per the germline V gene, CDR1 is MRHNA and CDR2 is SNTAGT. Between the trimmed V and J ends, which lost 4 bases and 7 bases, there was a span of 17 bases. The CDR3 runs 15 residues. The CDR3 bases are TGTGCCAGCAGTGTCCTTGGCGGAGAAGGGAATGAGCAGTTCTTC. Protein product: CASSVLGGEGNEQFF.

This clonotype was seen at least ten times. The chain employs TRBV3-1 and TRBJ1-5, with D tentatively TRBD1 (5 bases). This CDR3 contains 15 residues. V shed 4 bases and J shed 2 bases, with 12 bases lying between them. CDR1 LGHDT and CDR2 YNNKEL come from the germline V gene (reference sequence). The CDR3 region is CASSRTPEGNQPQHF. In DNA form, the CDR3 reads TGTGCCAGCAGCCGGACACCTGAGGGCAATCAGCCCCAGCATTTT. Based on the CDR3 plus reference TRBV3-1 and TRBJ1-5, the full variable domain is DTAVSQTPKYLVTQMGNDKSIKCEQNLGHDTMYWYKQDSKKFLKIMFSYNNKELIINETVPNRFSPKSPDKAHLNLHINSLELGDSAVYFCASSRTPEGNQPQHFGDGTRLSIL.

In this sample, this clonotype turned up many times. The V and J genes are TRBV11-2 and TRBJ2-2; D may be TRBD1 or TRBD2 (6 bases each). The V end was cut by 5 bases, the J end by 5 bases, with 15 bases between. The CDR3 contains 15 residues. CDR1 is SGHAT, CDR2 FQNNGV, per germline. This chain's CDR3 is CASSRSRGATGELFF. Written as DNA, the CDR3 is TGTGCCAGCAGCCGTAGTAGGGGGGCGACCGGGGAGCTGTTTTTT.

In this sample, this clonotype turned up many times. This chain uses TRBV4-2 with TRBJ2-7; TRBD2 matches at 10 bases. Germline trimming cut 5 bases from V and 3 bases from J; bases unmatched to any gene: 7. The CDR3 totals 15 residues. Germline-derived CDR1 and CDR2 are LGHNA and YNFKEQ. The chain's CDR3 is CASSEGTSEYYEQYF. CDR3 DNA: TGTGCCAGCAGCGAAGGGACTAGCGAGTACTACGAGCAGTACTTC.

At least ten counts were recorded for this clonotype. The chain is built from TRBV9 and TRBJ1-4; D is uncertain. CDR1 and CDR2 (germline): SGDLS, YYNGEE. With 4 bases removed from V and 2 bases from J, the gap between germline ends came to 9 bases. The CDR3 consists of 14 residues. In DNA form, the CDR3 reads TGTGCCAGCAGCCCTTCCAACACTAATGAAAAACTGTTTTTT. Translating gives CASSPSNTNEKLFF.

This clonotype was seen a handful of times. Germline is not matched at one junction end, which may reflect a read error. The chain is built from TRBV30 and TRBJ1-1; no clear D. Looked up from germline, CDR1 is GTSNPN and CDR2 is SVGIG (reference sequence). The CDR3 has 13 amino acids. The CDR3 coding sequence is TGTGCCCGGAGCCGAAACCTAAACACTGAAGCTTTCTTT. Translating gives CARSRNLNTEAFF.